This TCR beta chain derives from a study of cytomegalovirus exposure and HLA in healthy donors. Amplification used 60 Vbeta primers and 13 Jbeta primers. TCRdb's table, derived via immunoSEQ multiplex PCR, lists solely in-frame clones and lacks some. The data show under 140,000 clones, approximately 86% seen once. Trimming pared 1 base from V and 6 bases from J, leaving 6 bases between. CDR1 SQVTM and CDR2 ANQGSEA come from the germline V gene. The CDR3 has 11 amino acids. Sequencing was performed on PBMCs. The V gene is TRBV29-1, the J gene TRBJ1-1; D remains ambiguous. This clonotype originated in a man aged 35 to 55 in good health and CMV-seronegative. The CDR3 loop is CSVEGPAEAFF. The CDR3 DNA reads TGCAGCGTTGAAGGGCCAGCTGAAGCTTTCTTT.